A selection of T cell receptor beta chains follows, all from one sample in a study of CD8 T cells in ankylosing spondylitis. TCRdb reprocessed the 5' RACE reads via MiXCR and lists one record per CDR3 protein. This table has about 160,000 distinct CDR3 sequences, 9.8% appearing once. Sequencing was carried out using blood, either unsorted or a sorted T cell fraction (not recorded which). The receptor source for this set is a female donor with ankylosing spondylitis or in good health (not recorded which). CDR3s include the opening cysteine and the closing phenylalanine or tryptophan. Fields, in order: V gene, J gene, D gene, clone size, CDR3 DNA, CDR3 protein. The D gene is left open where the match is weak. Expanded clones are given a class, and other clones once, few, many or no size at all.

TRBV6-2/TRBV6-3	TRBJ2-3	-	-	TGTGCCAGCAGTCCCACCGGGGCTCGACGCCACCACGATACGCAGTATTTT	CASSPTGARRHHDTQYF
TRBV27	TRBJ2-1	-	-	TGTGCCAGCAGTCTCTCTAGCGACCCCTACAATGAGCAGTTCTTC	CASSLSSDPYNEQFF
TRBV6-6	TRBJ2-7	-	few	TGTGCCAGCAGTACCTTACAGGGTTCACCACCGAACTTC	CASSTLQGSPPNF
TRBV4-3	TRBJ1-2	-	few	TGCGCCAGCAGCCAAGATCGGCCCGCTAACTATGGCTACACCTTC	CASSQDRPANYGYTF
TRBV5-5	TRBJ2-2	TRBD1	many	TGTGCCAGCAGGACAGGGGGAACCGGGGAGCTGTTTTTT	CASRTGGTGELFF
TRBV7-8	TRBJ2-1	-	-	TGTGCCAGCAGCTTTAGCAGCGATGAGCAGTTCTTC	CASSFSSDEQFF
TRBV4-3	TRBJ1-2	-	-	TGCGCCAGCAGCCAAACTTTCTCGAGCTATGGCTACACCTTC	CASSQTFSSYGYTF
TRBV27	TRBJ1-5	TRBD1	many	TGTGCCAGCAGTCCTGGGACAGTAAATCAGCCCCAGCATTTT	CASSPGTVNQPQHF
TRBV11-3	TRBJ2-1	-	few	TGTGCCAGCAGCTTCGCCTCTACTAGCGAGCAGTTCTTC	CASSFASTSEQFF
TRBV9	TRBJ1-5	-	few	TGTGCCAGCAGCGCTACAGGGCTGAATCAGCCCCAGCATTTT	CASSATGLNQPQHF
TRBV6-5	TRBJ2-7	TRBD1	many	TGTGCCAGCGGAGCAGGGGGCCACGAGCAGTACTTC	CASGAGGHEQYF
TRBV6-1	TRBJ1-1	TRBD1	few	TGTGCCAGCAGCCTTACGGGACAGACCCTCCACACTGAAGCTTTCTTT	CASSLTGQTLHTEAFF
TRBV5-1	TRBJ2-7	TRBD2	few	TGCGCCAGCAGCCCGGGACTAGCGGAGCCCGCTACGGACGAGCAGTACTTC	CASSPGLAEPATDEQYF
TRBV27	TRBJ2-3	TRBD1	-	TGTGCCAGCAGTTTATGGGACAGGGAAGATACGCAGTATTTT	CASSLWDREDTQYF
TRBV2	TRBJ2-5	TRBD2	-	TGTGCCACCCAAAGGAGCGGGAGGATGGAGACCCAGTACTTC	CATQRSGRMETQYF
TRBV7-7	TRBJ1-2	-	many	TGTGCCAGCAGCTTAGACCTTACGGGGGAAGGCTACACCTTC	CASSLDLTGEGYTF
TRBV27	TRBJ2-3	-	-	TGTGCCAGCAGTTTATCAGGACATTCGAATACGCAGTATTTT	CASSLSGHSNTQYF
TRBV4-3	TRBJ2-1	TRBD2	few	TGCGCCAGCAGCCTTAGCGGGAGGGCTGAAGAGCAGTTCTTC	CASSLSGRAEEQFF
TRBV4-3	TRBJ2-7	TRBD2	-	TGCGCCAGCAGCCAATCGAGCGGGAGTAACCTCTACGAGCAGTACTTC	CASSQSSGSNLYEQYF
TRBV6-5	TRBJ2-1	-	-	TGTGCCAGCAGTTACACCAATTACTCCTACAATGAGCAGTTCTTC	CASSYTNYSYNEQFF
TRBV27	TRBJ2-7	TRBD2	once	TGTGCCGTACTAGCGGGAGGGCCTACCTACGAGCAGTACTTC	CAVLAGGPTYEQYF
TRBV29-1	TRBJ2-1	-	many	TGCAGCGTTCTTGCGGGATCCTATAGGGAGCAGTTCTTC	CSVLAGSYREQFF
TRBV6-5	TRBJ2-3	-	few	TGTGCCAGCAGTTATGTAGATACGCAGTATTTT	CASSYVDTQYF
TRBV5-1	TRBJ1-2	-	-	TGCGCCAGCAGCTCCGAGGGTGGCTACACCTTC	CASSSEGGYTF
TRBV4-1	TRBJ2-1	-	many	TGCGCCAGCAGCCCGAGTGCGGTGAATGAGCAGTTCTTC	CASSPSAVNEQFF
TRBV20-1	TRBJ2-7	-	few	TGCAGTGCTAGAGATCCAGGGGAGAGGCCCTACGAGCAGTACTTC	CSARDPGERPYEQYF
TRBV4-1	TRBJ2-3	TRBD2	-	TGCGCCAGCAGCCAAGAAGGTAGCGGGAGTACAGATACGCAGTATTTT	CASSQEGSGSTDTQYF
TRBV6-5	TRBJ2-1	TRBD2	few	TGTGCCAGCAGTTACGGGCTAGCGGGATACAATGAGCAGTTCTTC	CASSYGLAGYNEQFF
TRBV29-1	TRBJ2-7	-	many	TGCAGCTGCAGAGGGGCTGCATACAACGAGCAGTACTTC	CSCRGAAYNEQYF
TRBV2	TRBJ2-3	-	few	TGTGCCAGCAGATGGGACGGGACAGATACGCAGTATTTT	CASRWDGTDTQYF
TRBV14	TRBJ2-7	TRBD2	few	TGTGCCAGCAGCCACCCCGGACTAGCGGGAAGAGGGCAGTACTTC	CASSHPGLAGRGQYF
TRBV7-6	TRBJ1-4	-	few	TGTGCCAGCAGCTGGGAAGCAACTAATGAAAAACTGTTTTTT	CASSWEATNEKLFF